This T cell receptor beta chain stems from a study of blood T cell repertoires in COVID-19. The method was immunoSEQ multiplex PCR; TCRdb's version includes in-frame clones alone and lacks a portion of them. Of around 200,000 clones in the sample, around 86% are singletons; the top ten hold around 6%. CDR1 and CDR2 from the germline V gene are LGHNA and YNFKEQ. This CDR3 has 16 residues. Trimming removed 2 bases from V and 3 bases from J, with 14 bases in between. The TCR was taken from a man aged 35 to 55 with acute COVID-19. The V and J genes are TRBV4-2 and TRBJ2-1; TRBD2 might be the D (6 bases). Sequencing was done on a sample of PBMCs or T cells enriched from blood (not recorded which). The chain's CDR3 is CASSQSGGMVYNEQFF. The CDR3, as DNA: TGTGCCAGCAGCCAATCGGGCGGGATGGTCTACAATGAGCAGTTCTTC.